Sequencing of this T cell receptor beta chain was carried out in a study of T cell responses to AZD1222 COVID-19 vaccine. The study, taken as a whole, reports: The reported proportion of spike-specific TCRs targeting unmutated variant regions was nearly half.

Data came from immunoSEQ multiplex PCR; TCRdb stores just in-frame clones and leaves some out. The profile shows over 45,000 clones, roughly nine tenths of them singletons. On this clone itself: Its antigen is as yet unknown.

Trimming took 6 bases from V and 13 from J, leaving 16 bases between them. Germline V gives CDR1 MNHEY, CDR2 SVGAGI. The CDR3 is made up of 12 amino acids. This clonotype was obtained from an adult in good health. This sequence joins TRBV6-5 and TRBJ2-1; D gene ambiguous. The specimen comprised peripheral blood, sampled on day 0 of AZD1222 vaccination. The CDR3 nucleotides are TGTGCCAGCAGGGCCCCCATCGGCCCACAGTTCTTC. Amino acid sequence: CASRAPIGPQFF.